This TCR beta chain was found in a study of tumor-infiltrating lymphocytes in primary liver carcinoma. They got blood RNA out of unsorted whole blood and also pulled out germline DNA. Donors were untreated and chronically infected with HBV. cDNA specific to TCR beta was made from 500 ng of total RNA, with a constant-region primer employed for priming. Three nested multiplex PCR rounds, a slightly modified ARM-PCR, produced the libraries for TCR beta. The first two PCR rounds used TRBV1-TRBV30 forward primers with a C-beta reverse primer, roughly 10 cycles each. MiXCR, run by TCRdb on the multiplex PCR reads, gives a single entry per CDR3 protein. Of approximately 330,000 distinct CDR3 sequences listed, about two thirds are singletons. Germline values: CDR1 LGHNT, CDR2 FRNRAP. There are 14 residues in the CDR3. V was clipped by 5 bases and J by 5 bases; unmatched bases: 8.

The TCR was taken from a man between 40 and 49 years old with primary liver carcinoma and hepatitis B virus infection. The chain has TRBV12-5 and TRBJ2-5, with 7 bases that match TRBD2. The sample taken for sequencing was peripheral blood. The CDR3 loop is CASGPDMGGETQYF. The CDR3 coding sequence is TGTGCTAGTGGTCCGGATATGGGGGGGGAGACCCAGTACTTC.